This T cell receptor beta chain was found in a study of blood T cell repertoires in COVID-19. Original analysis: Amplification with reference gene primers provided the estimates of nucleated cell counts. Here immunoSEQ multiplex PCR was the method, and the copy in TCRdb shows in-frame clones only, minus some. D and trimming come from the DNA, and the V and J calls and clone size come from that table. Of over 200,000 clones listed, 75% to 85% are singletons. CDR1 and CDR2 (germline): ENHRY, SYGVKD. There are 16 residues in the CDR3. Trimming took off 5 bases at V and 2 bases at J, with 18 bases between the two ends.

Sequenced material: PBMCs or T cells enriched from blood (not recorded which). The TCR was taken from a man aged 40-49 years who had recovered from COVID-19. V gene TRBV10-3 combines with J gene TRBJ1-2; D possibly corresponds to TRBD1 (5 bases). CDR3 bases: TGTGCCATCAGTAAACAGGACCCCCCCGGAAACTATGGCTACACCTTC. Amino acid sequence: CAISKQDPPGNYGYTF.